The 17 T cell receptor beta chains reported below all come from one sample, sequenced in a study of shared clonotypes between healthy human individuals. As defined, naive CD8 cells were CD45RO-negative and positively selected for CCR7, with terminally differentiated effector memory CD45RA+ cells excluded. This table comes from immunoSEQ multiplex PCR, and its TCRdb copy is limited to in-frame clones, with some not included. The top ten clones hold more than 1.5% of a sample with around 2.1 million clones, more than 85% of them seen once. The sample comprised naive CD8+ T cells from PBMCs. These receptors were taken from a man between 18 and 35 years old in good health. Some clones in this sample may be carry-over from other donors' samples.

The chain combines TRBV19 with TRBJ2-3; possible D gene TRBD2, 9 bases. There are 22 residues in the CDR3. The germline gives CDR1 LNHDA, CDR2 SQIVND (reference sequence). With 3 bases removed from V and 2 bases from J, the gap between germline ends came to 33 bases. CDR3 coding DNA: TGTGCCAGTAGTATCGGACAGGGAAGAGGGCATAGCGGGAGTTTGGACACAGATACGCAGTATTTT. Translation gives CASSIGQGRGHSGSLDTDTQYF.

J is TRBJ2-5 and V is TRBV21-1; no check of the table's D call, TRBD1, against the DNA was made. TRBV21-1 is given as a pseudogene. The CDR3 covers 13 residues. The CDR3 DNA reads TGTGCCAGCAACCGACAGTACCAAGAGACCCAGTACTTC. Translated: CASNRQYQETQYF.

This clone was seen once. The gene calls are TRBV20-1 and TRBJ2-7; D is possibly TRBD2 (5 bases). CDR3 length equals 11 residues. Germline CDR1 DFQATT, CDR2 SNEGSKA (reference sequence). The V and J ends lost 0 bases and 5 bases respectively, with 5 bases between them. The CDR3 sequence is CSAREEDEQYF. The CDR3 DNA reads TGCAGTGCTAGAGAGGAGGACGAGCAGTACTTC.

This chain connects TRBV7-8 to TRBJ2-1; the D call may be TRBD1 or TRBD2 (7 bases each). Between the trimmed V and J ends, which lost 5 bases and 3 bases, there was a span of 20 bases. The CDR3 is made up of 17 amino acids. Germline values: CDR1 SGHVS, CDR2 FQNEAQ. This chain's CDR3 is CASSLYRGPGGYNEQFF. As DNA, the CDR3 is TGTGCCAGCAGCCTATACAGGGGACCGGGAGGCTACAATGAGCAGTTCTTC.

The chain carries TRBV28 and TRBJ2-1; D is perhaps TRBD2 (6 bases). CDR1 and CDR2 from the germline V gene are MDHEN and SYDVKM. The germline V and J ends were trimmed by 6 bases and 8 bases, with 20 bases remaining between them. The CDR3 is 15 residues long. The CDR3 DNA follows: TGTGCCAGCAGACCCCCGGAGGGCTATCGCGATGAGCAGTTCTTC. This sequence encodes CASRPPEGYRDEQFF.

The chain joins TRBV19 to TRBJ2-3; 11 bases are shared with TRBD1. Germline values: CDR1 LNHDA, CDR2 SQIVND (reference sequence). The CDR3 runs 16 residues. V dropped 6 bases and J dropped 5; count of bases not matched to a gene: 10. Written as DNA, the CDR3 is TGTGCCAGTAGCCGCGTCCGGGACAGGGGGGGAGATACGCAGTATTTT. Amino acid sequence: CASSRVRDRGGDTQYF.

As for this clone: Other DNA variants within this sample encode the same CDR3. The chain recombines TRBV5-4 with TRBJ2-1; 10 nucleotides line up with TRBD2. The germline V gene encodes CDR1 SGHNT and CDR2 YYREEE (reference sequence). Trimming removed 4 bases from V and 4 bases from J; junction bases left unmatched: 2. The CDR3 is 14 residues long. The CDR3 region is CASSTTSGYNEQFF. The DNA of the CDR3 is TGTGCCAGCAGCACGACTAGCGGGTACAATGAGCAGTTCTTC. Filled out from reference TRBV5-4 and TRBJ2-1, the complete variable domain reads ETGVTQSPTHLIKTRGQQVTLRCSSQSGHNTVSWYQQALGQGPQFIFQYYREEENGRGNFPPRFSGLQFPNYSSELNVNALELDDSALYLCASSTTSGYNEQFFGPGTRLTVL.

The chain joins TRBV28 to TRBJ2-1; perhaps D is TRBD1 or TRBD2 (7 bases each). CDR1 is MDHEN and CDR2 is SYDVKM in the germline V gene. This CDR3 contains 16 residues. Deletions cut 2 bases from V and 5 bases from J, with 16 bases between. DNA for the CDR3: TGTGCCAGCAGTTTAAGGGGGCGGGAGTTCCACAATGAGCAGTTCTTC. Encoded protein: CASSLRGREFHNEQFF.

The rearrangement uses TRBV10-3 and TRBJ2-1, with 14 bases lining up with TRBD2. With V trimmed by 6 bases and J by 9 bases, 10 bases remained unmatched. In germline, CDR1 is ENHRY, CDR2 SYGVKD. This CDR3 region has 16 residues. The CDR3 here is CAIRRLAGGPLGEQFF. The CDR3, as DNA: TGTGCCATCAGACGACTAGCGGGAGGGCCTTTGGGTGAGCAGTTCTTC.

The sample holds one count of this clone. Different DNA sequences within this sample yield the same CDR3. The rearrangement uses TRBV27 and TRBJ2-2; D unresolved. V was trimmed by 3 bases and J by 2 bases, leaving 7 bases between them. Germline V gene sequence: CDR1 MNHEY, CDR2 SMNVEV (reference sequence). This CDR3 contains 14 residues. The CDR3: CASSFGRNTGELFF. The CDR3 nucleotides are TGTGCCAGCAGTTTCGGCAGAAACACCGGGGAGCTGTTTTTT.

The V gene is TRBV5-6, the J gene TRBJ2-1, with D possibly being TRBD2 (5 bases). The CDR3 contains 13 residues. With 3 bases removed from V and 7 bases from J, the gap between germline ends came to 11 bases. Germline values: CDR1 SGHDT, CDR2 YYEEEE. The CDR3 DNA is TGTGCCAGCAGCTGGGGAGTGGAGAATGAGCAGTTCTTC. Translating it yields CASSWGVENEQFF. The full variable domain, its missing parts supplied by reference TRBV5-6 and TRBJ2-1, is DAGVTQSPTHLIKTRGQQVTLRCSPKSGHDTVSWYQQALGQGPQFIFQYYEEEERQRGNFPDRFSGHQFPNYSSELNVNALLLGDSALYLCASSWGVENEQFFGPGTRLTVL.

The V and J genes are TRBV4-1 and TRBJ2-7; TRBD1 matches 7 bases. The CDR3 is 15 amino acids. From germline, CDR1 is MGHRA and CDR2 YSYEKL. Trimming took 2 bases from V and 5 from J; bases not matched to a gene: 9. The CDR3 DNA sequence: TGCGCCAGCAGCCAAACAGGGGCGGAGGTGAACGAGCAGTACTTC. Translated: CASSQTGAEVNEQYF.

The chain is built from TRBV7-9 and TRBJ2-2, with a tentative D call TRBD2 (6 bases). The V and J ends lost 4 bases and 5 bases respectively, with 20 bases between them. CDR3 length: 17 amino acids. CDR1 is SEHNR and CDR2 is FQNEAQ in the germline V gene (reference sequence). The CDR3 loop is CASSSPTGVSRTGELFF. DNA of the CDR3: TGTGCCAGCAGCTCCCCGACGGGAGTGTCCCGAACCGGGGAGCTGTTTTTT. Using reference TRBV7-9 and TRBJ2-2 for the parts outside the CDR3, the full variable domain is DTGVSQNPRHKITKRGQNVTFRCDPISEHNRLYWYRQTLGQGPEFLTYFQNEAQLEKSRLLSDRFSAERPKGSFSTLEIQRTEQGDSAMYLCASSSPTGVSRTGELFFGEGSRLTVL.

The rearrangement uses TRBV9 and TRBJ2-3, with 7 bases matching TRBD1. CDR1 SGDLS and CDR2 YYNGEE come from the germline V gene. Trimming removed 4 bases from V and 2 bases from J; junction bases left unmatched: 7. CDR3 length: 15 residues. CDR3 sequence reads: CASSPGQFPTDTQYF. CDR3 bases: TGTGCCAGCAGCCCGGGACAGTTTCCCACAGATACGCAGTATTTT.

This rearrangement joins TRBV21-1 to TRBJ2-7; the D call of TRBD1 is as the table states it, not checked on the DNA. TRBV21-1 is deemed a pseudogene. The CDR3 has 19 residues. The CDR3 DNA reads TGTGCCAGCAGCAAGTCACGGAGCCCAGACAGGGTTATGTTCTACGAGCAGTACTTC. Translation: CASSKSRSPDRVMFYEQYF.

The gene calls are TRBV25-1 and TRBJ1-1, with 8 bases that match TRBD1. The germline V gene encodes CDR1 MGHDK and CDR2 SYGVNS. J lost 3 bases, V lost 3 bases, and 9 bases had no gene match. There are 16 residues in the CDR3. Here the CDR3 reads CASSDPPGQGDTEAFF. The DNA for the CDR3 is TGTGCCAGCAGTGACCCCCCTGGACAGGGAGACACTGAAGCTTTCTTT.

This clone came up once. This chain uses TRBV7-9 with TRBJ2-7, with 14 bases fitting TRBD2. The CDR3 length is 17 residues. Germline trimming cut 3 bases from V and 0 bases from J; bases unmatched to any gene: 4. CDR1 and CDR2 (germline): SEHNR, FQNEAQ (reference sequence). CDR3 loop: CASSLGLAGDSSYEQYF. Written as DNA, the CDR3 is TGTGCCAGCAGCTTGGGACTAGCGGGGGATAGCTCCTACGAGCAGTACTTC.